Below, 28 T cell receptor beta chains from the same sample are listed, as sequenced in a study of blood T cells in healthy people across ages (dated by TCRdb to the mid-2010s). Library preparation employed 5' RACE. The sequencing machine was an Illumina HiSeq 2500. A second PCR of roughly 7 to 12 cycles was run with a J-beta primer mix and a sample-barcoded 5' primer. The public reads were run again by TCRdb, first through fastp at Q25 and then through MiXCR, and only productive beta chains were kept. Each CDR3 protein gets just one entry, which takes the most common genes and DNA from the rows behind it. Counted in this sample were roughly 1.7 million distinct CDR3 sequences; about 35% of them appeared once. Around 11% of the sample is taken by the ten largest. What was sequenced was blood. Receptors originate from a woman in her 30s in good health.

The CDR3, as DNA: TGTGCCAGCAGCACCCTTGGCTACGAGCAGTACTTC. Its translation: CASSTLGYEQYF. V gene TRBV14 combines with J gene TRBJ2-7, with D unclear. The CDR3 is 12 residues long. Trimming left V 5 bases short and J 3 bases short, with 8 bases between. CDR1 and CDR2 from the germline V gene are SGHDN and FVKESK.

The rearrangement uses TRBV20-1 and TRBJ2-7; D not resolved. The CDR3 is 16 amino acids. Germline loops: CDR1 DFQATT, CDR2 SNEGSKA (reference sequence). Trimming stripped 0 bases from V and 2 bases from J, with 17 bases between. The CDR3: CSARDTRHGFTYEQYF. The CDR3 nucleotides are TGCAGTGCTAGAGACACCCGACACGGCTTCACCTACGAGCAGTACTTC.

This chain joins TRBV4-2 and TRBJ1-4; 7 bases match TRBD1. The CDR3 consists of 15 residues. The trim removed 2 bases at V and 9 bases at J, leaving 9 bases unmatched. Per germline, CDR1 LGHNA and CDR2 YNFKEQ. Here the CDR3 DNA reads TGTGCCAGCAGCCAATTAGCGGACAGGCCCAAAAAACTGTTTTTT. As protein: CASSQLADRPKKLFF.

This clonotype turned up a few times. The chain links TRBV18 to TRBJ2-7; perhaps TRBD1 as D (5 bases). V dropped 3 bases and J dropped 6 bases, with 21 bases sitting between them. The CDR3 runs to 16 residues. Germline loops: CDR1 KGHSH, CDR2 LQKENI. The CDR3 region is CASSPGQQAPPGEQYF. The CDR3, as DNA: TGTGCCAGCTCACCTGGACAACAAGCTCCTCCAGGCGAGCAGTACTTC.

This rearrangement joins TRBV28 to TRBJ2-3; D remains unclear. The CDR3 runs to 12 residues. Trimming shortened V by 9 bases and J by 0 bases, and 7 bases separated the two germline ends. Germline V gene lookup returns CDR1 MDHEN and CDR2 SYDVKM. CDR3 in amino acids: CASQHSTDTQYF. CDR3 DNA: TGTGCCAGTCAACATAGCACAGATACGCAGTATTTT.

This sequence joins TRBV10-2 and TRBJ2-3; D might be TRBD2 (6 bases). Per the germline V gene, CDR1 is WSHSY and CDR2 is SAAADI. V gave up 6 bases and J gave up 0 bases, with 13 bases separating them. This CDR3 spans 15 amino acids. CDR3 amino acids: CASSVGLVSTDTQYF. CDR3 in DNA: TGCGCCAGCAGCGTGGGACTCGTTAGCACAGATACGCAGTATTTT.

This clonotype was counted at least ten times. This chain joins TRBV6-2 or TRBV6-3 and TRBJ1-2; D remains unclear. Trimming left V 6 bases short and J 2 bases short, with 13 bases between. CDR3 length: 14 residues. From germline, CDR1 is MNHEY and CDR2 SVGEGT. CDR3 residues: CASRPFAGNYGYTF. Written as DNA, the CDR3 is TGTGCCAGCAGGCCCTTTGCGGGGAACTATGGCTACACCTTC.

The rearrangement uses TRBV27 and TRBJ1-5; weak D call: TRBD1 (5 bases). Germline V CDR1 and CDR2: MNHEY, SMNVEV (reference sequence). CDR3 length: 13 amino acids. The V gene lost 9 bases and the J gene lost 5 bases, with 14 bases spanning the gap. CDR3 sequence reads: CASADRIYQPQHF. DNA for the CDR3: TGTGCCAGTGCTGACAGAATCTATCAGCCCCAGCATTTT.

This chain uses TRBV19 with TRBJ1-2; D perhaps matches TRBD1 (5 bases). The CDR3 consists of 14 residues. The V end was cut by 6 bases, the J end by 9 bases, with 20 bases between. Germline V CDR1 and CDR2: LNHDA, SQIVND (reference sequence). CDR3 region: CASRRDDSLYSYTF. The DNA for the CDR3 is TGTGCCAGTAGGCGCGACGACAGCCTATATAGCTACACCTTC.

This clonotype was detected a few times. The gene calls are TRBV7-9 and TRBJ1-2; 8 bases are a match to TRBD1. This CDR3 comprises 17 residues. V dropped 5 bases and J dropped 3; count of bases not matched to a gene: 14. Germline V gene sequence: CDR1 SEHNR, CDR2 FQNEAQ (reference sequence). As DNA, the CDR3 is TGTGCCAGCAGCCGGACCCTTGCAGGGGGCTTTGACTATGGCTACACCTTC. Protein: CASSRTLAGGFDYGYTF.

Notes on this clonotype: Being one base from a much bigger clone, this may be a read error. The rearrangement uses TRBV27 and TRBJ2-3, with D maybe TRBD2 (6 bases). Between the trimmed V and J ends, which lost 6 bases and 5 bases, there was a span of 15 bases. Looked up from germline, CDR1 is MNHEY and CDR2 is SMNVEV (reference sequence). This CDR3 spans 14 amino acids. DNA for the CDR3: TGTGCCAGCAGGGGCCGGGGGTGGGAAGATACGCAGTATTTT. This translates into CASRGRGWEDTQYF.

This clonotype appeared a few times. This could be a read error, since a much larger clone is one nucleotide away. This chain joins TRBV12-3 or TRBV12-4 and TRBJ2-1; the match to TRBD2 covers 7 bases. Trimming removed 4 bases from V and 8 bases from J; junction bases left unmatched: 8. CDR3 size: 14 residues. The CDR3 protein is CASSCFGGSDEQFF. DNA of the CDR3: TGTGCCAGCAGTTGTTTCGGCGGGAGTGATGAGCAGTTCTTC.

This clonotype occurred a few times. The J gene is TRBJ1-2, the V gene TRBV20-1, with D possibly TRBD1 on 6 matching bases. The CDR3 is made up of 14 amino acids. Trimming cost V 2 bases and J 4 bases, with 14 bases left between them. Germline-derived CDR1 and CDR2 are DFQATT and SNEGSKA (reference sequence). Written as DNA, the CDR3 is TGCAGTGCTAGACGATCGACAGGAGGCTATGGCTACACCTTC. Translating gives CSARRSTGGYGYTF.

The chain is built from TRBV6-5 and TRBJ2-7; D may be TRBD1 (5 bases). The germline V and J ends were trimmed by 6 bases and 6 bases, with 15 bases remaining between them. This CDR3 contains 13 residues. Germline-derived CDR1 and CDR2 are MNHEY and SVGAGI. Here the CDR3 DNA reads TGTGCCAGCAGCCGCCCCCAGGGTGCCGAGCAGTACTTC. Its protein is CASSRPQGAEQYF.

This clonotype was found a few times. V and J are TRBV20-1 and TRBJ1-5; no firm D call. The V gene lost 0 bases and the J gene lost 0 bases, with 15 bases spanning the gap. The CDR3 extends over 17 amino acids. In germline, CDR1 is DFQATT, CDR2 SNEGSKA (reference sequence). The CDR3 DNA sequence: TGCAGTGCTAGAGACCCTCATCTGGGGTATAGCAATCAGCCCCAGCATTTT. Its protein is CSARDPHLGYSNQPQHF.

This clonotype was picked up a small number of times. This rearrangement joins TRBV14 to TRBJ2-1, with D perhaps matching TRBD2 (6 bases). The CDR3 contains 15 residues. Germline values: CDR1 SGHDN, CDR2 FVKESK. Between the trimmed V and J ends, which lost 5 bases and 0 bases, there was a span of 11 bases. Written as DNA, the CDR3 is TGTGCCAGCAGCTCACAGGACTACTCCTACAATGAGCAGTTCTTC. Its translation is CASSSQDYSYNEQFF.

This clonotype was seen many times. The chain joins TRBV6-5 to TRBJ2-7; 7 nucleotides align to TRBD1. V was clipped by 7 bases and J by 3 bases; unmatched bases: 0. Germline assignment: CDR1 MNHEY and CDR2 SVGAGI. The CDR3 has 11 residues. CDR3 sequence: CASTGGYEQYF. CDR3 bases: TGTGCCAGCACAGGGGGCTACGAGCAGTACTTC.

V and J are TRBV11-3 and TRBJ2-1; D not certain. Deletions cut 0 bases from V and 7 bases from J, with 16 bases between. This CDR3 is 16 amino acids long. Germline V gene data show CDR1 as SGHNT and CDR2 as YENEEA. The CDR3 region has the DNA TGTGCCAGCAGCTTAGATAGACACTCTATACTAAATGAGCAGTTCTTC. It specifies CASSLDRHSILNEQFF.

This clonotype was counted only a few times. V is TRBV20-1 and J is TRBJ2-2, with 7 bases identical to TRBD2. In germline, CDR1 is DFQATT, CDR2 SNEGSKA (reference sequence). CDR3 length: 16 residues. V shed 0 bases and J 5 bases; nucleotides not matched to a gene: 9. The CDR3 nucleotides are TGCAGTGCTAGAGAGGATGGGGGAGGGTTTACCGGGGAGCTGTTTTTT. Translating gives CSAREDGGGFTGELFF.

The chain uses TRBV7-2 and TRBJ2-5; no reliable D call. The V end was cut by 1 base, the J end by 11 bases, with 14 bases between. In germline, CDR1 is SGHTA, CDR2 FQGNSA. The CDR3 totals 13 residues. The CDR3 DNA reads as TGTGCCAGCAGCTTAGATTTTCCGTCCGCTCAGTACTTC. Translation gives CASSLDFPSAQYF.

About this clonotype itself: The junction differs from germline at one of its ends, possibly a read error. The chain recombines TRBV7-2 with TRBJ1-4, with D perhaps matching TRBD1 (5 bases). Germline CDR1 and CDR2: SGHTA and FQGNSA. This CDR3 spans 15 amino acids. CDR3 nucleotide sequence: TGTGCCAGCAGCCCTTACGACCCTGGGGGTGAAAAGCTGTTTTTT. This translates into CASSPYDPGGEKLFF.

This rearrangement joins TRBV28 to TRBJ1-1; D is unresolved. Trimming pared 6 bases from V and 7 bases from J, leaving 9 bases between. CDR3 size: 11 residues. Per germline, CDR1 MDHEN and CDR2 SYDVKM. CDR3: CASSTAYEAFF. The CDR3 coding sequence is TGTGCCAGCAGCACAGCTTATGAAGCTTTCTTT.

J is TRBJ2-1 and V is TRBV9; 9 bases match TRBD2. CDR3 length: 18 amino acids. Germline CDR1 reads SGDLS; CDR2 reads YYNGEE. V shed 0 bases and J 4 bases; nucleotides not matched to a gene: 11. The CDR3 nucleotides read TGTGCCAGCAGCGTAGCCAAGGTAGCGGGGGACCCTTACAATGAGCAGTTCTTC. Translation: CASSVAKVAGDPYNEQFF.

The genes are TRBV4-1 and TRBJ1-4; no reliable D call. CDR1 and CDR2 from the germline V gene are MGHRA and YSYEKL. The CDR3 has 16 residues. Deletions cut 4 bases from V and 0 bases from J, with 12 bases between. The CDR3 DNA sequence: TGCGCCAGCAGCCGCCAGACCTCCCCAACTAATGAAAAACTGTTTTTT. It encodes CASSRQTSPTNEKLFF.

This chain links TRBV12-3 or TRBV12-4 with TRBJ1-4; 9 nucleotides agree with TRBD1. J was trimmed by 2 bases and V by 3 bases; bases with no gene match: 13. CDR3 length: 19 amino acids. CDR3 sequence reads: CASSFVPGQGFSTNEKLFF. The CDR3 region has the DNA TGTGCCAGCAGTTTTGTCCCGGGACAGGGTTTTTCTACTAATGAAAAACTGTTTTTT.

This clonotype has just a few counts. The CDR3 region has the DNA TGTGCCAGCAGTCTAATGGAGGGCACCCAAGAGACCCAGTACTTC. Amino acid sequence: CASSLMEGTQETQYF. The chain has TRBV28 and TRBJ2-5; tentatively, D is TRBD2 (6 bases). The CDR3 is made up of 15 amino acids. CDR1 is MDHEN, CDR2 SYDVKM, per germline. V lost 5 bases and J 1 base, leaving 14 bases between the germline ends. Full variable domain (remainder filled in from reference TRBV28 and TRBJ2-5): DVKVTQSSRYLVKRTGEKVFLECVQDMDHENMFWYRQDPGLGLRLIYFSYDVKMKEKGDIPEGYSVSREKKERFSLILESASTNQTSMYLCASSLMEGTQETQYFGPGTRLLVL.

The chain is built from TRBV20-1 and TRBJ2-3, with 10 bases that match TRBD2. After removal of 3 bases from V and 2 bases from J, the junction contained 8 bases not matched to a gene. Looked up from germline, CDR1 is DFQATT and CDR2 is SNEGSKA (reference sequence). The CDR3 is 16 residues long. The CDR3, as DNA: TGCAGTGCTAGTTCGAGCGGGAGGGATCACACAGATACGCAGTATTTT. It encodes CSASSSGRDHTDTQYF.

This clonotype came up a few times. The gene calls are TRBV2 and TRBJ1-1, with TRBD1 matching 10 bases. Germline loops: CDR1 SNHLY, CDR2 FYNNEI. Trimming at V came to 10 bases and at J to 0 bases, leaving 8 bases not matched to a gene. This CDR3 contains 15 residues. The CDR3 DNA sequence: TGTGCCACCCGTAGGACAGGGGGGATGAACACTGAAGCTTTCTTT. Translated: CATRRTGGMNTEAFF.